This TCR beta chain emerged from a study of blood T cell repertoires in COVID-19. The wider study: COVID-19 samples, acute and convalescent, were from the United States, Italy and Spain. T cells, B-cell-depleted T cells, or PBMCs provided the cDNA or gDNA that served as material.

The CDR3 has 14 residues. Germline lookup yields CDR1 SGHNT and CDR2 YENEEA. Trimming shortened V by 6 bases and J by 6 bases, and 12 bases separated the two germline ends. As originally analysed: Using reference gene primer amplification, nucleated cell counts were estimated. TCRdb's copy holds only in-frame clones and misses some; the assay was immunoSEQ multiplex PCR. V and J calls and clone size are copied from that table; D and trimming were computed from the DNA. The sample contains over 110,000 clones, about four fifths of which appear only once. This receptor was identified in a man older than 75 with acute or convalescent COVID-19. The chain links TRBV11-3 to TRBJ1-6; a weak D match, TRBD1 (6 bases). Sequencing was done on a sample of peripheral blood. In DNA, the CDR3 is TGTGCCAGCAGTTCCGGACAGCCTAATTCACCCCTCCACTTT. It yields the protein CASSSGQPNSPLHF.